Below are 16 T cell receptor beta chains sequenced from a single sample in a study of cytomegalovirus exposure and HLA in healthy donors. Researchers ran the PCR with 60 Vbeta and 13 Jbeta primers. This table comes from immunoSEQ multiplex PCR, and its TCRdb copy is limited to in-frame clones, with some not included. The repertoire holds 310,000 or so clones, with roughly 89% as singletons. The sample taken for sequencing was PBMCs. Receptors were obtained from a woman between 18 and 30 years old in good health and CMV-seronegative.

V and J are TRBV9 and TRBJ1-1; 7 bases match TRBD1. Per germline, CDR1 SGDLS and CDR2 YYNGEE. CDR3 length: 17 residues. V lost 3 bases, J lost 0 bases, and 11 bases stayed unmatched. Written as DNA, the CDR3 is TGTGCCAGCAGCGAGACCGCAGGGGGTACTATGAACACTGAAGCTTTCTTT. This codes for CASSETAGGTMNTEAFF.

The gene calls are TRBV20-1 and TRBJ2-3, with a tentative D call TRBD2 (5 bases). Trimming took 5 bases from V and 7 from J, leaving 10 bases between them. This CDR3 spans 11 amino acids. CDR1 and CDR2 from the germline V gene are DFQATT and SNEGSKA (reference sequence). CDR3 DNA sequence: TGCAGTGCTGTTTTCGGGAATACGCAGTATTTT. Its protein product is CSAVFGNTQYF.

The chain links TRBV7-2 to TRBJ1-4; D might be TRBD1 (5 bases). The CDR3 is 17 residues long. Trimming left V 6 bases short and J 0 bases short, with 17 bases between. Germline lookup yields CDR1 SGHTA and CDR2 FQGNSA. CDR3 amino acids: CASSRDSTAATNEKLFF. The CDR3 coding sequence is TGTGCCAGCAGTCGAGACAGCACAGCTGCAACTAATGAAAAACTGTTTTTT.

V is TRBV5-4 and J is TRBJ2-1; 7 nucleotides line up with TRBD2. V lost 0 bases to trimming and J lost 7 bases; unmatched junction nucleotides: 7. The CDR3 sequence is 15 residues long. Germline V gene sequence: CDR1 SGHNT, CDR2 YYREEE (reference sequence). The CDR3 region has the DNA TGTGCCAGCAGCTTGGCGGGGAGGGCAGGTAATGAGCAGTTCTTC. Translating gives CASSLAGRAGNEQFF.

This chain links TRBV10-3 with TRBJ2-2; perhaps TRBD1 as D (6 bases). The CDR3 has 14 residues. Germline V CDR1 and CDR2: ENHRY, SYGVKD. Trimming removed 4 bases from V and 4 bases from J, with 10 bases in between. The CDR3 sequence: CAISAGASTGELFF. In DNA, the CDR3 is TGTGCCATCAGTGCAGGGGCTAGCACCGGGGAGCTGTTTTTT.

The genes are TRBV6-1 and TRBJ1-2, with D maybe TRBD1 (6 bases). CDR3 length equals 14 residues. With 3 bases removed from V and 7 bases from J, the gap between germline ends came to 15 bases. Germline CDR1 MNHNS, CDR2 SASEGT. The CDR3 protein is CASSEAPTGFGYTF. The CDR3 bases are TGTGCCAGCAGTGAGGCTCCAACAGGGTTTGGCTACACCTTC.

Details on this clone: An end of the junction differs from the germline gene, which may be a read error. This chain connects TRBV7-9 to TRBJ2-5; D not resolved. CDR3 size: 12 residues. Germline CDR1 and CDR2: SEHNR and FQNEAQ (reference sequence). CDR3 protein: CSSSLVAETQYF. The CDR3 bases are TGTTCCAGCAGCTTAGTGGCAGAGACCCAGTACTTC.

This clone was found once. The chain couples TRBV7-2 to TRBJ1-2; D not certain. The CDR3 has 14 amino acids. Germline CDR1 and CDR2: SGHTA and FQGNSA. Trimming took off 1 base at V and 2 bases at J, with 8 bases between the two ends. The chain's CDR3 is CASSLEALNYGYTF. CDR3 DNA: TGTGCCAGCAGCTTAGAAGCCCTAAACTATGGCTACACCTTC.

CDR3 nucleotide sequence: TGTGCCAGCAGTGATTACCTAGCGGGGCGCCAAGAGACCCAGTACTTC. This sequence encodes CASSDYLAGRQETQYF. The V call is TRBV6-1, the J call TRBJ2-5, with 9 bases aligning to TRBD2. This CDR3 has 16 amino acids. Germline lookup yields CDR1 MNHNS and CDR2 SASEGT. V gave up 3 bases and J gave up 1 base; unmatched junction bases: 6.

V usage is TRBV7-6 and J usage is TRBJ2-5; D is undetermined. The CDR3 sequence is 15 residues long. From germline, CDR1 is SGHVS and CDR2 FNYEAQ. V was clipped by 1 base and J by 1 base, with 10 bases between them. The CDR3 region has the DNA TGTGCCAGCAGCTTAGAACCCAGGATCCAAGAGACCCAGTACTTC. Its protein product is CASSLEPRIQETQYF.

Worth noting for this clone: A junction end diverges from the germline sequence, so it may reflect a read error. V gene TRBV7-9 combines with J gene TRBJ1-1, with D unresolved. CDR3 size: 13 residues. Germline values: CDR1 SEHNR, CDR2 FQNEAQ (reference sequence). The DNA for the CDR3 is TGTTCCAGCAGCCCCAGACAGAACACTGAAGCTTTCTTT. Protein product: CSSSPRQNTEAFF. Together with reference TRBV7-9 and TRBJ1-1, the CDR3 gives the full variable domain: DTGVSQNPRHKITKRGQNVTFRCDPISEHNRLYWYRQTLGQGPEFLTYFQNEAQLEKSRLLSDRFSAERPKGSFSTLEIQRTEQGDSAMYLCSSSPRQNTEAFFGQGTRLTVV.

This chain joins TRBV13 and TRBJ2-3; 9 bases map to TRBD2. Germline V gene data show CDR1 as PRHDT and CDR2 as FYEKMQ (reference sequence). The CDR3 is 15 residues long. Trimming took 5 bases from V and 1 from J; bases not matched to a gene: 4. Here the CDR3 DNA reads TGTGCCAGCAGCAAACTAGCGGGCGGCACAGATACGCAGTATTTT. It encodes CASSKLAGGTDTQYF.

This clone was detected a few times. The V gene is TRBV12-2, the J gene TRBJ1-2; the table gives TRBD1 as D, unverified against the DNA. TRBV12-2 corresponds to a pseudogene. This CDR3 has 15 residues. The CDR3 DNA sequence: TGTGCAAGTCGCTCCCGAGACAGACCCTCCTATGGCTACACCTTC. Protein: CASRSRDRPSYGYTF.

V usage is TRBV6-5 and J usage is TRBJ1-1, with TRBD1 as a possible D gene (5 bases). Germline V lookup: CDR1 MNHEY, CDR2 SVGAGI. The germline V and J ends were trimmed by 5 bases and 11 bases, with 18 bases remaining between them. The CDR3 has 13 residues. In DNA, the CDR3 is TGTGCCAGCAGTCAGGATCAGGGATTTGGGGCTTTCTTT. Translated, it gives CASSQDQGFGAFF.

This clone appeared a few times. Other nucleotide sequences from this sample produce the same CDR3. The CDR3 DNA reads as TGCAGTGCTAGAGGAGGCTACGAGCAGTACTTC. It yields the protein CSARGGYEQYF. The chain joins TRBV20-1 to TRBJ2-7; D is ambiguous. The germline V and J ends were trimmed by 1 base and 3 bases, with 4 bases remaining between them. Germline V lookup: CDR1 DFQATT, CDR2 SNEGSKA (reference sequence). This CDR3 has 11 residues.

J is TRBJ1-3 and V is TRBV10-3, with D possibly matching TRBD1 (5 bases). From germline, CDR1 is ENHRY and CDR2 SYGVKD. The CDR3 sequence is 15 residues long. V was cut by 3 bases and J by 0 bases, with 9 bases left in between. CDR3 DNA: TGTGCCATCAGTGATGACAGCCACTCTGGAAACACCATATATTTT. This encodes CAISDDSHSGNTIYF.